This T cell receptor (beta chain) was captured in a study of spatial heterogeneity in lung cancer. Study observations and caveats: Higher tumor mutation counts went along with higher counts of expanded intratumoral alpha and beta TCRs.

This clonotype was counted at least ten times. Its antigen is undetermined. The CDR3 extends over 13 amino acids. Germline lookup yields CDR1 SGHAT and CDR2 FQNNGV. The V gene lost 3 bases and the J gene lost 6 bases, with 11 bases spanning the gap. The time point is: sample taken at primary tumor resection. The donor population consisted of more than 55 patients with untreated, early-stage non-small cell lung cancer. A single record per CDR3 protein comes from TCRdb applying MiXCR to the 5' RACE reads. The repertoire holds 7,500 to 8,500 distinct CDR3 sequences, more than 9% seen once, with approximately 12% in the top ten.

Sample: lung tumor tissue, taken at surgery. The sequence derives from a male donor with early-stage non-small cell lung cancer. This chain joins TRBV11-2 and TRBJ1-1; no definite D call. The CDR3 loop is CASSLNSWAEAFF. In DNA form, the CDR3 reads TGTGCCAGCAGCTTGAACAGCTGGGCTGAAGCTTTCTTT.